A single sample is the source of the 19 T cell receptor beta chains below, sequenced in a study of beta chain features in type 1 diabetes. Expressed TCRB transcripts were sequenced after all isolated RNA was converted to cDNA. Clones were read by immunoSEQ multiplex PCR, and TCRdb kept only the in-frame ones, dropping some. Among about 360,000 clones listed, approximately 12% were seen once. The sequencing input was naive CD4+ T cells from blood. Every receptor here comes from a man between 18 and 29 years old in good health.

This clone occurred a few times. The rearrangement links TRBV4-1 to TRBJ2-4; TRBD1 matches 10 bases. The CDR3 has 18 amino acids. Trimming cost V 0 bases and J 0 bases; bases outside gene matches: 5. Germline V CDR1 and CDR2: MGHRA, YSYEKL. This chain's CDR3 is CASSQDRGQGLAKNIQYF. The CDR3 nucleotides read TGCGCCAGCAGCCAAGATCGGGGACAGGGGTTAGCCAAAAACATTCAGTACTTC.

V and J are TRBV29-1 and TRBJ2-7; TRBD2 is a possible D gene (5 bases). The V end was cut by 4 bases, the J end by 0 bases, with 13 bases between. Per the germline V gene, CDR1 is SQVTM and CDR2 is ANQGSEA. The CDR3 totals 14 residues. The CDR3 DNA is TGCAGCGTTGGAAGCCCGGCGGGCTCCTACGAGCAGTACTTC. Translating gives CSVGSPAGSYEQYF.

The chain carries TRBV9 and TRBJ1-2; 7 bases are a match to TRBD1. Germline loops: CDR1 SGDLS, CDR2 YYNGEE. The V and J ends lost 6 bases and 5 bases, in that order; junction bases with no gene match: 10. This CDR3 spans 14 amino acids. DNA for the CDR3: TGTGCCAGCAACCCGACAGGGCTACAATATGGCTACACCTTC. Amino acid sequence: CASNPTGLQYGYTF.

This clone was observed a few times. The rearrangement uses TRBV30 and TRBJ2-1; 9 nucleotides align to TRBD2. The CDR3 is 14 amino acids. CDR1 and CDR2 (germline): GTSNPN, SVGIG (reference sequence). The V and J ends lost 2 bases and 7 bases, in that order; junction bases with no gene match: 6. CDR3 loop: CAWSTAGGLNEQFF. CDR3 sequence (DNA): TGTGCCTGGAGTACGGCGGGGGGGTTGAATGAGCAGTTCTTC.

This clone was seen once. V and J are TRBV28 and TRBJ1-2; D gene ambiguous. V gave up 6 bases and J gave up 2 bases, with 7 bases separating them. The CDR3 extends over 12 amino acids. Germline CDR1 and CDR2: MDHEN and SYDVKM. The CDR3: CASREQNYGYTF. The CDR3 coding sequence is TGTGCCAGCAGAGAACAGAACTATGGCTACACCTTC.

In DNA, the CDR3 is TGTGCCAGTAGTGAGCGGGGCAGTAATTCACCCCTCCACTTT. Translation: CASSERGSNSPLHF. V gene TRBV19 combines with J gene TRBJ1-6; D is possibly TRBD1 (5 bases). The CDR3 has 14 amino acids. Per the germline V gene, CDR1 is LNHDA and CDR2 is SQIVND (reference sequence). Trimming pared 5 bases from V and 6 bases from J, leaving 11 bases between.

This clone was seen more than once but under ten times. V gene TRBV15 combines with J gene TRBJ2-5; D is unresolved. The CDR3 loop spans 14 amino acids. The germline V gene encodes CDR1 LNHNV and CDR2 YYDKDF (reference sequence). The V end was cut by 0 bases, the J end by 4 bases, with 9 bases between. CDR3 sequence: CATSRDRLGETQYF. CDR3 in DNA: TGTGCCACCAGCAGAGACAGGTTGGGAGAGACCCAGTACTTC.

CDR3 in amino acids: CAWSVYSAVALSPLHF. CDR3 coding DNA: TGTGCCTGGAGTGTGTATTCGGCGGTAGCACTTTCACCCCTCCACTTT. The rearrangement uses TRBV30 and TRBJ1-6, with D unresolved. V gave up 0 bases and J gave up 9 bases, with 18 bases separating them. From germline, CDR1 is GTSNPN and CDR2 SVGIG (reference sequence). The CDR3 extends over 16 amino acids.

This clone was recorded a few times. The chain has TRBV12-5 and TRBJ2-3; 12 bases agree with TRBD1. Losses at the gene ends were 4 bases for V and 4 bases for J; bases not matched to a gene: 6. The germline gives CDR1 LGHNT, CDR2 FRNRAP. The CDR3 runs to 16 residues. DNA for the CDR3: TGTGCTAGTGGTTGGACGGGACAGGGGGCGGCAGATACGCAGTATTTT. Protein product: CASGWTGQGAADTQYF.

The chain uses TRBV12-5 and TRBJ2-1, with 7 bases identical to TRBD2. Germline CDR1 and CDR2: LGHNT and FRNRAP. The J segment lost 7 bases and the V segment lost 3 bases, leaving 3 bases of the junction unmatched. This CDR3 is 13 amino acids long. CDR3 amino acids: CASGFGGRNEQFF. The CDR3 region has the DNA TGTGCTAGTGGTTTTGGCGGGAGAAATGAGCAGTTCTTC.

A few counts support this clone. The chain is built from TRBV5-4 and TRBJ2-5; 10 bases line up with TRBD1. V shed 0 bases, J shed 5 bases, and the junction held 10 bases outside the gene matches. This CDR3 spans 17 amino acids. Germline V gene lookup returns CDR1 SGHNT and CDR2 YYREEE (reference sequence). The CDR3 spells CASSLVGQGLGRETQYF. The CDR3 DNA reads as TGTGCCAGCAGCTTGGTGGGACAGGGGCTAGGTAGGGAGACCCAGTACTTC.

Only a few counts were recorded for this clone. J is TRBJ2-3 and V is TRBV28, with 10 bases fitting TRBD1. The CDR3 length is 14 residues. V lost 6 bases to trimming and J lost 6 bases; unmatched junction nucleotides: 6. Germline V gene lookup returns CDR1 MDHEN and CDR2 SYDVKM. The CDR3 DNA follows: TGTGCCAGCAGCCGGGACAGGGGACCCGATACGCAGTATTTT. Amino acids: CASSRDRGPDTQYF.

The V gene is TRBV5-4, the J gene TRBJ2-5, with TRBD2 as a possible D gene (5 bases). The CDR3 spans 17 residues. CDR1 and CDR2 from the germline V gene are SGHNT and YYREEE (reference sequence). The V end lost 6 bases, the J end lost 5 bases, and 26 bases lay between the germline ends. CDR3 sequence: CASTPSLGNRGTETQYF. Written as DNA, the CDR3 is TGTGCCAGCACCCCATCCTTGGGCAACCGGGGTACGGAGACCCAGTACTTC. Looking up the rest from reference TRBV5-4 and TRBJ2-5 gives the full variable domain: ETGVTQSPTHLIKTRGQQVTLRCSSQSGHNTVSWYQQALGQGPQFIFQYYREEENGRGNFPPRFSGLQFPNYSSELNVNALELDDSALYLCASTPSLGNRGTETQYFGPGTRLLVL.

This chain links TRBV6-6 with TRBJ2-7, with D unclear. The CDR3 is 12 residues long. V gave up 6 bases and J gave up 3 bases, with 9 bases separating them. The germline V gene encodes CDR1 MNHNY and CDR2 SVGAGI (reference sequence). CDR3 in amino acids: CASSRLSYEQYF. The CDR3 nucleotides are TGTGCCAGCAGCCGACTGAGCTACGAGCAGTACTTC.

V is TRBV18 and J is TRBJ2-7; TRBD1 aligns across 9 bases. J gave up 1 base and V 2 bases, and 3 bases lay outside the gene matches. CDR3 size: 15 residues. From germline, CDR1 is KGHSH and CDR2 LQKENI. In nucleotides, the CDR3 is TGTGCCAGCTCACCAGGACAGGGGACATCCTACGAGCAGTACTTC. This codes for CASSPGQGTSYEQYF.

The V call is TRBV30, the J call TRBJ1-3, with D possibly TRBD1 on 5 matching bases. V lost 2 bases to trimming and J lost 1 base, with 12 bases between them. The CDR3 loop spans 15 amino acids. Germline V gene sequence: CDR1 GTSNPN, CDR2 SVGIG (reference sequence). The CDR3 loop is CAWSFRARSGNTIYF. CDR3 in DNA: TGTGCCTGGAGTTTCAGGGCCCGGTCTGGAAACACCATATATTTT.

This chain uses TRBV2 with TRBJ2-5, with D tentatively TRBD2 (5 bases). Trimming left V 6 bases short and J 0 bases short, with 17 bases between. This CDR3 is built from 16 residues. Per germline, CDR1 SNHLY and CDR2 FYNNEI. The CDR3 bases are TGTGCCAGCAGAAAAAGACCGGGAAACCACCAAGAGACCCAGTACTTC. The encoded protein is CASRKRPGNHQETQYF.

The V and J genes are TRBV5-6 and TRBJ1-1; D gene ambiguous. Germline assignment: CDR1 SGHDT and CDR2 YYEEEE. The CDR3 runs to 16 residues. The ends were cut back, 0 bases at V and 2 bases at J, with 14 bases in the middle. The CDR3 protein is CASSLVRHPLNTEAFF. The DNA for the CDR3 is TGTGCCAGCAGCTTGGTACGCCATCCCCTAAACACTGAAGCTTTCTTT.

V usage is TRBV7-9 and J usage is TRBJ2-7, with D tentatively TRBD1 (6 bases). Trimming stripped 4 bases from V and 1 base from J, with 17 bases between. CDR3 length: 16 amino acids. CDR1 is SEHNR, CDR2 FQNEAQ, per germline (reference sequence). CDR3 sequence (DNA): TGTGCCAGCAGCTCCAGCCTGAAGACAGGTTCCTACGAGCAGTACTTC. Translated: CASSSSLKTGSYEQYF.